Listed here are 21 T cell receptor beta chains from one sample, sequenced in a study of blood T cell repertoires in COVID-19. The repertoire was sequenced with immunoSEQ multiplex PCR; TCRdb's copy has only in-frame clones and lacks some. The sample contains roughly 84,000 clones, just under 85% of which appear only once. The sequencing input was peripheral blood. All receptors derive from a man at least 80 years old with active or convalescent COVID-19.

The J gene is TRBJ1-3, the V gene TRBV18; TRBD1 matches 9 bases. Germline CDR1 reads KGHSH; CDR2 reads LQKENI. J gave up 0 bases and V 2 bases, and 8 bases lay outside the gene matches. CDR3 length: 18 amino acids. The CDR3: CASSPRRDRVSSGNTIYF. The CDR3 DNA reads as TGTGCCAGCTCACCAAGGAGGGACAGGGTTAGCTCTGGAAACACCATATATTTT.

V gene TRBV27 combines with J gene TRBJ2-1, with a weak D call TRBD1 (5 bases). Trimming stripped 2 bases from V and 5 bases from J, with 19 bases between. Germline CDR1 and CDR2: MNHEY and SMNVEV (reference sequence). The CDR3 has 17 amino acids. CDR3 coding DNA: TGTGCCAGCAGTTTAAAGGCGGCAGGGATTGCAGACAATGAGCAGTTCTTC. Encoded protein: CASSLKAAGIADNEQFF.

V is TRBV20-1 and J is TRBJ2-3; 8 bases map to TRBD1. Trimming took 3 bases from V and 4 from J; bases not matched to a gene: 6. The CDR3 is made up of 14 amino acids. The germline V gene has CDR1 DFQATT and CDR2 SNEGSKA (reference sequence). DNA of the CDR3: TGCAGTGCTAGTGCGCAGGGGGCATCAGATACGCAGTATTTT. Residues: CSASAQGASDTQYF.

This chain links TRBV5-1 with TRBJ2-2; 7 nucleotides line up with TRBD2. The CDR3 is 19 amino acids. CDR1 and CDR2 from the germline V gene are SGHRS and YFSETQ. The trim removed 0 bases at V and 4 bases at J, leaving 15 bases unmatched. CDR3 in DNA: TGCGCCAGCAGCTTGGAATGGGGAGGGGAACAGTTTACCACCGGGGAGCTGTTTTTT. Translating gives CASSLEWGGEQFTTGELFF. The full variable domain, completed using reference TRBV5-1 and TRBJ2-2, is KAGVTQTPRYLIKTRGQQVTLSCSPISGHRSVSWYQQTPGQGLQFLFEYFSETQRNKGNFPGRFSGRQFSNSRSEMNVSTLELGDSALYLCASSLEWGGEQFTTGELFFGEGSRLTVL.

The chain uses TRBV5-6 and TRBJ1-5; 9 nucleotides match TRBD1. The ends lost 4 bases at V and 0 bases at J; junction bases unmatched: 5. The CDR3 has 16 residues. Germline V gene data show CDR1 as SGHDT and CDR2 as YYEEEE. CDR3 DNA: TGTGCCAGCAGCCGCCCGGGACAGGGTAGCAATCAGCCCCAGCATTTT. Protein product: CASSRPGQGSNQPQHF. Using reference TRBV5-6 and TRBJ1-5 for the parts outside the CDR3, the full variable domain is DAGVTQSPTHLIKTRGQQVTLRCSPKSGHDTVSWYQQALGQGPQFIFQYYEEEERQRGNFPDRFSGHQFPNYSSELNVNALLLGDSALYLCASSRPGQGSNQPQHFGDGTRLSIL.

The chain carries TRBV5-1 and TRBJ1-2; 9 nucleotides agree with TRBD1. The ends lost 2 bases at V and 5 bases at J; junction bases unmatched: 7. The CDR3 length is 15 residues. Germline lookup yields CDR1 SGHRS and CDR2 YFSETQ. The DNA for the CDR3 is TGCGCCAGCAGCTTTACAGGGGGCGCTCCGTATGGCTACACCTTC. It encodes CASSFTGGAPYGYTF.

The CDR3 sequence: CASSLGRTGIYEQYV. The CDR3 bases are TGTGCCAGCAGTTTAGGTCGGACAGGGATCTACGAGCAGTACGTC. The rearrangement uses TRBV28 and TRBJ2-7; 8 nucleotides line up with TRBD1. This CDR3 region has 15 residues. V gave up 2 bases and J gave up 3 bases; unmatched junction bases: 6. Germline V gene data show CDR1 as MDHEN and CDR2 as SYDVKM.

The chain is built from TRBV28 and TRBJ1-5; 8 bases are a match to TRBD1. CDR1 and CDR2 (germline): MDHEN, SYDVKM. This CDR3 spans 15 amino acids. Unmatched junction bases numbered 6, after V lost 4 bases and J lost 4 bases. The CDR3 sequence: CASSSGQGPNQPQHF. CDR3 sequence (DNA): TGTGCCAGCAGTTCCGGACAGGGACCTAATCAGCCCCAGCATTTT.

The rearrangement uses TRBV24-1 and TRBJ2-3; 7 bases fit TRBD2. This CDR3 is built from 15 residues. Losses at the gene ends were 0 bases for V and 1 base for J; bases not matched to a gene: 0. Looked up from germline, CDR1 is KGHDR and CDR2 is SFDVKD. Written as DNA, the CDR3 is TGTGCCACCAGTGATTTGACTAGCGGCACAGATACGCAGTATTTT. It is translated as CATSDLTSGTDTQYF.

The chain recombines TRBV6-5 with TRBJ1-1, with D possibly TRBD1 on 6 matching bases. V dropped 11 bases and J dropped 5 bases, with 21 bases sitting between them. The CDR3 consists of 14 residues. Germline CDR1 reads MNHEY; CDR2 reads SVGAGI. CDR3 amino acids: CAGALGGGGTEAFF. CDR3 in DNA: TGTGCCGGCGCTCTCGGGGGCGGGGGGACTGAAGCTTTCTTT.

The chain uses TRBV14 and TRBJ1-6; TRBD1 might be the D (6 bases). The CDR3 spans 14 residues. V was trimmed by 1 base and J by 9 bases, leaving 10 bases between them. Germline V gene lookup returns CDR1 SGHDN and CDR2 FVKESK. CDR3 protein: CASSQGRGFSPLHF. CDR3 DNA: TGTGCCAGCAGCCAAGGCAGGGGTTTTTCACCCCTCCACTTT.

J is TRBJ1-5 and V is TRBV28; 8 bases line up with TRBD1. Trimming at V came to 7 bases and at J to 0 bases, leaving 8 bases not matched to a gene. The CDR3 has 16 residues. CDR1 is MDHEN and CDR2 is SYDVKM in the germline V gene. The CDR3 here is CASKEQGEYSNQPQHF. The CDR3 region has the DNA TGTGCCAGCAAGGAACAGGGGGAATATAGCAATCAGCCCCAGCATTTT.

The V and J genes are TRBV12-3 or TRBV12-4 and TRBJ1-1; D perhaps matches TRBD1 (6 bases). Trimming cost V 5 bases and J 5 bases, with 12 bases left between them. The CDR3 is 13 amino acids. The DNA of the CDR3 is TGTGCCAGCAGTCACGGGGGGCGAACTGAAGCTTTCTTT. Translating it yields CASSHGGRTEAFF.

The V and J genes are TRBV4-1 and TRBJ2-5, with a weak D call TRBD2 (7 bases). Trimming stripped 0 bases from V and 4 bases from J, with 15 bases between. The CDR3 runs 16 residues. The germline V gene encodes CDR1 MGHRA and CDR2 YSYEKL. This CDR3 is CASSQDRGGYGETQYF. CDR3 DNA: TGCGCCAGCAGCCAAGACAGGGGAGGGTATGGAGAGACCCAGTACTTC.

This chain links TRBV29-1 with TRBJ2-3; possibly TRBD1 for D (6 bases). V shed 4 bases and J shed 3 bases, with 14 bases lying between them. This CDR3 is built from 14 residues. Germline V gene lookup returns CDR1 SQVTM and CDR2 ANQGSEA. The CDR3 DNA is TGCAGCGTTGTGGCACAGGGAAGAACAGATACGCAGTATTTT. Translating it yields CSVVAQGRTDTQYF.

The CDR3: CASNQPGANTGELFF. Written as DNA, the CDR3 is TGTGCCAGTAATCAGCCAGGGGCGAACACCGGGGAGCTGTTTTTT. The rearrangement joins TRBV19 to TRBJ2-2, with a weak D call TRBD1 (6 bases). The CDR3 is 15 residues long. V was pared by 7 bases and J by 0 bases, with 12 bases between. Looked up from germline, CDR1 is LNHDA and CDR2 is SQIVND (reference sequence).

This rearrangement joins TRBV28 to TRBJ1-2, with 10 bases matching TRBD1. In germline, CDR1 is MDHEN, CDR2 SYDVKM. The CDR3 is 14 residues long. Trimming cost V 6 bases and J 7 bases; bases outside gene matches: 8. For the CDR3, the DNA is TGTGCCAGCAGAGGGACAGGGGCCGGGGGTGGCTACACCTTC. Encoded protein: CASRGTGAGGGYTF.

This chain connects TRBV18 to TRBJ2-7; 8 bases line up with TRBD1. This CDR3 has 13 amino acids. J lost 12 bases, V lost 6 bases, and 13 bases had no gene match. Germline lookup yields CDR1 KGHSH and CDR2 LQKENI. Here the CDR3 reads CASSPTGASDLYV. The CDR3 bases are TGTGCCAGCTCGCCGACAGGGGCTTCGGACCTGTACGTC.

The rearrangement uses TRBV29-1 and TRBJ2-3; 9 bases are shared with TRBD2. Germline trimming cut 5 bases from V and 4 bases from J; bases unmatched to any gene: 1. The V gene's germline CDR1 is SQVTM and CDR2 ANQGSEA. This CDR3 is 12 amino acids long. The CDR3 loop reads CSVLAGSDTQYF. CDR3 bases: TGCAGCGTTCTAGCGGGGTCAGATACGCAGTATTTT.

DNA of the CDR3: TGTGCCAGCTCCGGGAAACAGATCTTCTATGGCTACACCTTC. This codes for CASSGKQIFYGYTF. The genes are TRBV28 and TRBJ1-2; D call uncertain. The CDR3 runs 14 residues. Per germline, CDR1 MDHEN and CDR2 SYDVKM. V was pared by 8 bases and J by 4 bases, with 17 bases between.

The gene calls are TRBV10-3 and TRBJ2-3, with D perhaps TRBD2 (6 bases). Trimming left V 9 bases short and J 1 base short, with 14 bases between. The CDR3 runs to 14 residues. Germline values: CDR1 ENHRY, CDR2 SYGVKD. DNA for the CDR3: TGTGCCATTAAAGACGGGACTGGCACAGATACGCAGTATTTT. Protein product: CAIKDGTGTDTQYF.